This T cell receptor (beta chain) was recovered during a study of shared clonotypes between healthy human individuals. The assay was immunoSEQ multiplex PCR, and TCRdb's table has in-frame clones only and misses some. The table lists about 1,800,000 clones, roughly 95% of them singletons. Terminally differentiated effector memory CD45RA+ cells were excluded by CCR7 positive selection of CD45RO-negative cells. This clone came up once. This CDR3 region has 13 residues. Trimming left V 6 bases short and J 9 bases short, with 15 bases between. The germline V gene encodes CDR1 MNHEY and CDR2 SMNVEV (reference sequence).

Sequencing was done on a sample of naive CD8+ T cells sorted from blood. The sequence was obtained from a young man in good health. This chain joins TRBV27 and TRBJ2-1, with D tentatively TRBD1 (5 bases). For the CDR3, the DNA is TGTGCCAGCAGCCCCGGTCAGGGAACTGAGCAGTTCTTC. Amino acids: CASSPGQGTEQFF.